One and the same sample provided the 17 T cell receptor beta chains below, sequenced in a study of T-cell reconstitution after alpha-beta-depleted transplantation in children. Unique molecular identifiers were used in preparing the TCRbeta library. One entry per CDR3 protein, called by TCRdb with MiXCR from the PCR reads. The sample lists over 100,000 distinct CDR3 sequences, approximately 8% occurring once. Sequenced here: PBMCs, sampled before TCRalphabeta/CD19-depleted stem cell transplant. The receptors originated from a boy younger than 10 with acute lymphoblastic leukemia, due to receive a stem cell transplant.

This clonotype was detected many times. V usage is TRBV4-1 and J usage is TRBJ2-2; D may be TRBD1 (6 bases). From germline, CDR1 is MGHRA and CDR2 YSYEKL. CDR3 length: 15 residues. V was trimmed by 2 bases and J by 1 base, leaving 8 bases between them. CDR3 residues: CASSQTGLNTGELFF. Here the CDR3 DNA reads TGCGCCAGCAGCCAAACAGGGTTGAACACCGGGGAGCTGTTTTTT.

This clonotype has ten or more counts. CDR3 in amino acids: CSARLDRDAGELFF. The CDR3 region has the DNA TGCAGTGCTAGATTGGACAGGGATGCCGGGGAGCTGTTTTTT. The chain has TRBV20-1 and TRBJ2-2, with 8 bases aligning to TRBD1. Per germline, CDR1 DFQATT and CDR2 SNEGSKA (reference sequence). Trimming cost V 2 bases and J 6 bases; bases outside gene matches: 5. The CDR3 has 14 amino acids.

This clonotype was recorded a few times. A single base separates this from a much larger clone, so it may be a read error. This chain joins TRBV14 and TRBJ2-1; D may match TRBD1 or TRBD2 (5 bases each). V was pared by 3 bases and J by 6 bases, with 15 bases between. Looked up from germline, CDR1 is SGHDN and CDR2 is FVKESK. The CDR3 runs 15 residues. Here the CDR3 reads CASSQGPPIFNEQFF. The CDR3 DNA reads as TGTGCCAGCAGCCAGGGACCGCCGATTTTCAATGAGCAGTTCTTC.

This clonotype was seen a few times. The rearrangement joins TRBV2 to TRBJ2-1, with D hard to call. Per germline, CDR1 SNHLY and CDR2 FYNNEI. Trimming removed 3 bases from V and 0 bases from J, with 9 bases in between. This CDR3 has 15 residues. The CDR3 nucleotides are TGTGCCAGCAGTGATGGTCCGCTCTCCTACAATGAGCAGTTCTTC. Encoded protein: CASSDGPLSYNEQFF.

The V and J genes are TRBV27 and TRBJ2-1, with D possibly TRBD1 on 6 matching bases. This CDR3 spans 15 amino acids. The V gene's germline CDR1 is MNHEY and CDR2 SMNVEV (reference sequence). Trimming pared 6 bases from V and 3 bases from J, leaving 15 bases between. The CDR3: CASRPAKGGYNEQFF. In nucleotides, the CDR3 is TGTGCCAGCAGGCCAGCGAAAGGGGGCTACAATGAGCAGTTCTTC.

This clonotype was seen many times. The CDR3 nucleotides are TGTGCCAGCAGCTTACTCGGGGACCCGGCCTACGAGCAGTACTTC. Translation: CASSLLGDPAYEQYF. The rearrangement joins TRBV5-5 to TRBJ2-7, with D possibly being TRBD1 or TRBD2 (5 bases each). The V and J ends lost 2 bases and 2 bases respectively, with 14 bases between them. Per the germline V gene, CDR1 is SGHKS and CDR2 is YYEKEE (reference sequence). This CDR3 is built from 15 residues.

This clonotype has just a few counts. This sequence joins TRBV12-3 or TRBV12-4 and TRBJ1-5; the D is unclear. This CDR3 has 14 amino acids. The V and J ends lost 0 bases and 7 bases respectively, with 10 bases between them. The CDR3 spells CASSLASLRQPQHF. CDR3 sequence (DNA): TGTGCCAGCAGTTTAGCGTCTCTTCGACAGCCCCAGCATTTT.

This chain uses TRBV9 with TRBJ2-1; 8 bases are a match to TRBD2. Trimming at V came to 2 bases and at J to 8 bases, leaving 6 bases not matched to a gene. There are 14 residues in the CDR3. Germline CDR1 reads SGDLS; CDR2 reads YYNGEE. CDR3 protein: CASSVGGARDEQFF. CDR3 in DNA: TGTGCCAGCAGCGTCGGGGGGGCCCGGGATGAGCAGTTCTTC.

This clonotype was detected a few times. This CDR3 is CASSSRDEGYTF. The CDR3, as DNA: TGTGCCAGCAGCTCCAGGGATGAGGGCTACACCTTC. The chain employs TRBV6-6 and TRBJ1-2; tentatively, D is TRBD1 (5 bases). This CDR3 has 12 residues. Trimming removed 6 bases at V and 8 bases at J, with 13 bases between. Germline CDR1 reads MNHNY; CDR2 reads SVGAGI (reference sequence).

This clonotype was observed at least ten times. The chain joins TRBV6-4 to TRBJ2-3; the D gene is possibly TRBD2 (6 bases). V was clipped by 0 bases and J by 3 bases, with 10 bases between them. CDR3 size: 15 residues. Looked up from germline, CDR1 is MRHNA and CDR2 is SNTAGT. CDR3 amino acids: CASSDSSGGTDTQYF. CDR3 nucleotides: TGTGCCAGCAGTGACTCTAGCGGAGGAACAGATACGCAGTATTTT.

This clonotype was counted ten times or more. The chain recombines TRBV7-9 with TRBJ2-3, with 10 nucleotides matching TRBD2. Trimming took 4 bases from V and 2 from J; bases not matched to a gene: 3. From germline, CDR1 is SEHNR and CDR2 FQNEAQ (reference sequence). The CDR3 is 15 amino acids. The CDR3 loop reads CASSSLAGDTDTQYF. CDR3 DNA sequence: TGTGCCAGCAGCTCCCTAGCGGGGGACACAGATACGCAGTATTTT.

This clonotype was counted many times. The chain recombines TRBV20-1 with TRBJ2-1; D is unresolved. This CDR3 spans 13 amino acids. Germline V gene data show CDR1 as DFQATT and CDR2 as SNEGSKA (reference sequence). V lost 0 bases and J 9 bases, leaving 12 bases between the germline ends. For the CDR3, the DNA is TGCAGTGCTAGAGATGGAGTAGCTGTTGAGCAGTTCTTC. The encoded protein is CSARDGVAVEQFF.

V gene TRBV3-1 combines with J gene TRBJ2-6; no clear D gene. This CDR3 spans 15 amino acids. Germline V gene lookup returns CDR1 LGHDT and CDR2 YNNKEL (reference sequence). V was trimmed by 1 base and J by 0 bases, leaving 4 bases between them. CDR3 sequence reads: CASSQASSGANVLTF. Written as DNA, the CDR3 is TGTGCCAGCAGCCAAGCTAGCTCTGGGGCCAACGTCCTGACTTTC.

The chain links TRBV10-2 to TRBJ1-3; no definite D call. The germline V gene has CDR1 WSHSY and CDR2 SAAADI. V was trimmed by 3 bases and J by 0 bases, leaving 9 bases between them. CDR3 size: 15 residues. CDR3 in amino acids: CASSDGVNSGNTIYF. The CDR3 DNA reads TGCGCCAGCAGTGATGGGGTGAACTCTGGAAACACCATATATTTT.

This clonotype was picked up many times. In DNA, the CDR3 is TGTGCCAGCAGCTCGGGACAGGTAGTTCAGTACTTC. It is translated as CASSSGQVVQYF. V gene TRBV7-8 combines with J gene TRBJ2-4; 8 bases fit TRBD1. The junction had 4 bases not matched to a gene; V was cut back by 4 bases and J by 11 bases. Germline V lookup: CDR1 SGHVS, CDR2 FQNEAQ. The CDR3 contains 12 residues.

The CDR3 region has the DNA TGCAGCGTTGAAGAGGCGGACGGAGGGGAACCCCAAGAGACCCAGTACTTC. It is translated as CSVEEADGGEPQETQYF. V gene TRBV29-1 combines with J gene TRBJ2-5; tentative D call: TRBD2 (6 bases). From germline, CDR1 is SQVTM and CDR2 ANQGSEA. V shed 0 bases and J shed 1 base, with 18 bases lying between them. This CDR3 spans 17 amino acids.

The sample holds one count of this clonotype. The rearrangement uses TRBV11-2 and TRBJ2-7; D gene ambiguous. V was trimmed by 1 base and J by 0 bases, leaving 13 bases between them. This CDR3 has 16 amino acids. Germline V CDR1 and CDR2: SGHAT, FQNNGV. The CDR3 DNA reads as TGTGCCAGCAGCTTAGGGGCAGGTCCTAGCTCCTACGAGCAGTACTTC. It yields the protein CASSLGAGPSSYEQYF.